This T cell receptor beta chain was recorded in a study of sequential checkpoint blockade in melanoma. Overall study context: Each arm's sequence ended with maintenance nivolumab.

Treatment noted: randomized to nivolumab then ipilimumab (arm A) or the reverse (arm B). PBMC sorting kept live CD3+CD8+ cells without CD19 or CD56. Clones were read by immunoSEQ multiplex PCR, and TCRdb kept only the in-frame ones, dropping some. The data contain about 17,000 clones, roughly 70% of them seen just once; the ten biggest clones take up 12%. CDR3 length: 16 amino acids. Trimming left V 1 base short and J 0 bases short, with 10 bases between. CDR1 is SGHTA, CDR2 FQGNSA, per germline. The chain recombines TRBV7-2 with TRBJ1-3; unclear D gene. The sample here was CD8+ T cells sorted from blood (inferred from file names), taken from a patient given nivolumab and ipilimumab in sequence. The sequence was obtained from a human donor with melanoma. The CDR3 protein is CASSLEHPASGNTIYF. The CDR3 DNA reads as TGTGCCAGCAGCTTAGAGCACCCTGCCTCTGGAAACACCATATATTTT.